The rows below give T cell receptor beta chains drawn from one sample of a study of blood T cell repertoires in COVID-19. The data were produced by immunoSEQ multiplex PCR, yet TCRdb's version contains in-frame clones alone and is incomplete. The table shows about 480,000 clones, with roughly nine tenths occurring only once. Sequenced sample: peripheral blood. The receptor source for this set is a woman aged 45-65 years with COVID-19, enrolled during active disease. The CDR3 runs from the conserved cysteine through the conserved F or W.

cdr3_length | j_call | v_call | cdr3_aa
13 | TRBJ2-3 | TRBV24-1 | CATSDRSRDTQYF
13 | TRBJ1-2 | TRBV14 | CASSPRTGDGYTF
14 | TRBJ1-1 | TRBV29-1 | CSVAGGAANTEAFF
15 | TRBJ1-1 | TRBV28 | CASNSRGGVNTEAFF
16 | TRBJ2-4 | TRBV27 | CASSRRSGGAGNIQYF
16 | TRBJ2-1 | TRBV7-2 | CASSLASGGIYNEQFF
15 | TRBJ2-7 | TRBV15 | CATSRGPGDRKEQYF
16 | TRBJ2-1 | TRBV21-1 | CASSQIRLAGYNEQFF
15 | TRBJ1-1 | TRBV2 | CASSQERQGNTEAFF
15 | TRBJ1-2 | TRBV6-5 | CASSYSMGAPDGYTF
15 | TRBJ2-2 | TRBV6-5 | CASSPPGGRSGELFF
13 | TRBJ1-1 | TRBV6-5 | CASSQTGSTEAFF
13 | TRBJ1-6 | TRBV12-5 | CASGRDTSSPLHF
14 | TRBJ2-4 | TRBV2 | CASTSGGLSNIQYF
15 | TRBJ2-7 | TRBV5-1 | CASSSERGSYYEQYF
18 | TRBJ2-7 | TRBV28 | CASTSGTGALLSSYEQYF
15 | TRBJ2-7 | TRBV15 | CATSRGGTKSYEQYF
17 | TRBJ1-6 | TRBV10-2 | CASSVIRQGTYNSPLHF
14 | TRBJ1-4 | TRBV3-1/TRBV3-2 | CATTSTGANEKLFF
14 | TRBJ1-3 | TRBV29-1 | CSVVRRSSGNTIYF
15 | TRBJ2-3 | TRBV5-6 | CASSWGQGIPDTQYF
15 | TRBJ2-2 | TRBV7-8 | CASSLHSAEAGELFF
15 | TRBJ2-6 | TRBV6-5 | CASSGQGAGANVLTF
15 | TRBJ1-2 | TRBV6-5 | CASSYGQGAGYGYTF
13 | TRBJ2-3 | TRBV12-3/TRBV12-4 | CASSLVEGATQYF
14 | TRBJ1-1 | TRBV7-3 | CASSWGQGNTEAFF